This TCR beta chain is from a study of T cells expressing NK-cell markers. The CDR3 extends over 14 amino acids. Germline V gives CDR1 MNHEY, CDR2 SMNVEV (reference sequence). The authors generated TCR beta cDNA through 5'RACE template switching with UMIs. TCRdb reanalyzed the 5' RACE reads, giving one entry per CDR3 protein sequence and no DNA. In all, the sample yields 400,000 or so distinct CDR3 sequences. The source is a woman in her fifties or sixties in good health. Sequencing input: blood T cells: a sorted CD56 or NKG2C T cell subset, CD4+ or CD8+ T cells, or bulk PBMC T cells (not recorded which). The genes are TRBV27 and TRBJ1-4; TCRdb's D call, TRBD1, is unchecked because there is no DNA. The chain's CDR3 is CATSTWTGNEKLFF.